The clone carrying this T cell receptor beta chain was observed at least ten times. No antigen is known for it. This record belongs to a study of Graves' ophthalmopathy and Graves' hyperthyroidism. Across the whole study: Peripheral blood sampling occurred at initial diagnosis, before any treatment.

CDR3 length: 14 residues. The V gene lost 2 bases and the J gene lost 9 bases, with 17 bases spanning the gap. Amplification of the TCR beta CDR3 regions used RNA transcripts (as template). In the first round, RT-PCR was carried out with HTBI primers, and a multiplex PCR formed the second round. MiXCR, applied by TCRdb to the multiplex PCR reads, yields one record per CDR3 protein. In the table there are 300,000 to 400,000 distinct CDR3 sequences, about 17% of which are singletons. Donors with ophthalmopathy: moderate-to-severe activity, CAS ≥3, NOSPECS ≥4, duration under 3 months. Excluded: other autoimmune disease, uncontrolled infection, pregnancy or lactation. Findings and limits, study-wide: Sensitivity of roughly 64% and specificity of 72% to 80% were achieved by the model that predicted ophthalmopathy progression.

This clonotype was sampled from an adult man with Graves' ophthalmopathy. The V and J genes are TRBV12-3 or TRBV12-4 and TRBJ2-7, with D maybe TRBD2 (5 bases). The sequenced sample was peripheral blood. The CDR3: CASSLSGGPLGQYF. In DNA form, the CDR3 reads TGTGCCAGCAGTTTAAGCGGTGGCCCGCTCGGGCAGTACTTC.